This T cell receptor (beta chain) was retrieved from a study of breast tumors, draining lymph nodes, adjacent tissues. The CDR3 length is 13 residues. Germline V gene sequence: CDR1 KGHDR, CDR2 SFDVKD. V lost 4 bases to trimming and J lost 5 bases, with 10 bases between them. TCRdb reprocessed the multiplex PCR reads via MiXCR and lists one record per CDR3 protein. The sample consists of 20,000 to 25,000 distinct CDR3 sequences, around 50% of them appearing once. General study findings and limits: Compared with basal-like, luminal-like tumors shared significantly more repertoire with nontumor tissue. Tumor repertoires ranked between lymph nodes and nontumor tissue in diversity, with V and J gene preferences.

As to this clonotype: Antigen specificity is unknown.

The sequence came from a female donor with breast cancer. Some clones in this sample may be carry-over from other donors' samples. The sequencing sample was made of breast tumor tissue. The chain carries TRBV24-1 and TRBJ1-2; D gene ambiguous. CDR3 sequence reads: CATSEVEGYGYTF. The CDR3 DNA sequence: TGTGCCACCAGTGAAGTCGAGGGATATGGCTACACCTTC.